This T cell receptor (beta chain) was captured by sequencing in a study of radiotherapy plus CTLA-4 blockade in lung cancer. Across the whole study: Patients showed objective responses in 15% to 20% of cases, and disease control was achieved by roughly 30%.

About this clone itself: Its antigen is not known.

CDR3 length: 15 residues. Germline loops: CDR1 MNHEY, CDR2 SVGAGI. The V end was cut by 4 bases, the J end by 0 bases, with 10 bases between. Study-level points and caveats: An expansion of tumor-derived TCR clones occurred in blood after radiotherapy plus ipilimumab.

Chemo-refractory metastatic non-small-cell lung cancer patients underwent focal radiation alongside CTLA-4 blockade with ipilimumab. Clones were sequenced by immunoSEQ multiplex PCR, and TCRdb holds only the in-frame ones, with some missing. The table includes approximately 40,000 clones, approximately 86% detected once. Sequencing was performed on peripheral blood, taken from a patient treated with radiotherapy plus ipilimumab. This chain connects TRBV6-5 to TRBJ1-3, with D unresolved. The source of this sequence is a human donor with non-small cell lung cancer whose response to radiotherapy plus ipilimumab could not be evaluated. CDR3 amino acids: CASSSPYSSGNTIYF. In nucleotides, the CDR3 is TGTGCCAGCAGTTCCCCATATAGCTCTGGAAACACCATATATTTT.